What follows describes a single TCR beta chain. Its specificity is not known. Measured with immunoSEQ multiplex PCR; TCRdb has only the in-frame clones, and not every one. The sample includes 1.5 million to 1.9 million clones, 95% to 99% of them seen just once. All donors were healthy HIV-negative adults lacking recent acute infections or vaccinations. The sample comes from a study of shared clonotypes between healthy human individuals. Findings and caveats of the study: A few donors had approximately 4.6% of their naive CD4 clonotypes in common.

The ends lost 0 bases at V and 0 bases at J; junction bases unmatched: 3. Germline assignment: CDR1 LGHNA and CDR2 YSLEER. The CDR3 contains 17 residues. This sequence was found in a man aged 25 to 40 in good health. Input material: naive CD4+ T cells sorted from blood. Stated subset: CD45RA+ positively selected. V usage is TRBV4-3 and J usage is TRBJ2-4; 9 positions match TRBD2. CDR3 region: CASSQETSGLAKNIQYF. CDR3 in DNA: TGCGCCAGCAGCCAAGAGACTAGCGGACTAGCCAAAAACATTCAGTACTTC.